This is a list of T cell receptor beta chains from one sample in a study of blood T cell repertoires in COVID-19. Sequenced by immunoSEQ multiplex PCR; TCRdb stores in-frame clones only, minus some. Here the sample spans a few hundred thousand clones, more than 70% being singletons. The sequencing input was peripheral blood. These receptors originate from a woman aged 18-29 years with acute or convalescent COVID-19. CDR3s include the opening cysteine and the closing phenylalanine or tryptophan. D genes are given only for firm matches. Clone size appears in some rows only: once, few, many, or a class for an expanded clone.

j_call clone_size d_call v_call cdr3_aa cdr3_nt
TRBJ1-2 NA NA TRBV30 CAWSVALATNYGYTF TGTGCCTGGAGTGTTGCCTTGGCCACTAACTATGGCTACACCTTC
TRBJ2-7 NA NA TRBV4-1 CASSQDGGPISYEQYF TGCGCCAGCAGCCAGGACGGAGGGCCCATTTCCTACGAGCAGTACTTC
TRBJ1-1 once TRBD1 TRBV19 CASRPLDRGNTEAFF TGTGCCAGTAGGCCGCTCGACAGGGGTAACACTGAAGCTTTCTTT
TRBJ2-7 NA TRBD2 TRBV6-2/TRBV6-3 CASSRLAEIYEQYF TGTGCCAGCAGCCGACTAGCTGAAATCTACGAGCAGTACTTC
TRBJ2-2 few TRBD2 TRBV5-1 CASSRGDYTNTGELFF TGCGCCAGCAGCCGGGGGGACTATACGAACACCGGGGAGCTGTTTTTT
TRBJ2-1 NA NA TRBV21-1 CASSKIGTGYWSSYNEQFF TGTGCCAGCAGCAAAATTGGGACAGGCTATTGGAGCTCCTACAATGAGCAGTTCTTC
TRBJ1-6 NA NA TRBV28 CASSSDTNNSPLHF TGTGCCAGCAGTTCGGACACCAATAATTCACCCCTCCACTTT
TRBJ2-7 NA TRBD2 TRBV5-1 CASILTPRAGGPNFLSYEQYF TGCGCCAGCATCCTGACCCCTCGAGCGGGAGGGCCTAATTTCCTCTCCTACGAGCAGTACTTC
TRBJ2-1 few NA TRBV14 CASSQDVTFVAEQFF TGTGCCAGCAGCCAAGATGTAACCTTTGTGGCTGAGCAGTTCTTC
TRBJ1-2 NA TRBD1 TRBV7-2 CASSLDGTAYGYTF TGTGCCAGCAGCTTGGACGGGACAGCGTATGGCTACACCTTC
TRBJ1-2 NA TRBD1 TRBV29-1 CSVLPGTGAREAGYTF TGCAGCGTTTTACCCGGGACAGGGGCAAGGGAGGCTGGCTACACCTTC
TRBJ2-2 NA TRBD1 TRBV6-4 CASSRQGTNTGGLFF TGTGCCAGCAGCAGACAGGGGACCAACACCGGGGGGCTGTTTTTT
TRBJ2-7 NA NA TRBV18 CASSRGRGSSYEQYF TGTGCCAGCTCACGGGGCAGGGGTAGCTCCTACGAGCAGTACTTC
TRBJ1-5 NA NA TRBV2 CASSPGFSFKTPQHF TGTGCCAGCAGTCCGGGATTTTCCTTTAAAACGCCCCAGCATTTT
TRBJ2-3 many TRBD2 TRBV29-1 CSVGEGLWTDTQYF TGCAGCGTTGGGGAGGGGCTCTGGACAGATACGCAGTATTTT
TRBJ2-5 NA TRBD2 TRBV27 CASNLTSGGIQETQYF TGTGCCAGCAACCTCACTAGCGGGGGAATCCAAGAGACCCAGTACTTC
TRBJ1-4 NA TRBD1 TRBV7-2 CASSRQGANVGEKLFF TGTGCCAGCAGCCGCCAGGGGGCGAATGTGGGTGAAAAACTGTTTTTT
TRBJ2-1 NA NA TRBV7-3 CASSPSGGNEQFF TGTGCCAGCAGCCCGAGCGGAGGGAATGAGCAGTTCTTC
TRBJ1-5 NA TRBD1 TRBV30 CAWSALTGAGQPQHF TGTGCCTGGAGTGCCCTTACAGGGGCTGGACAGCCCCAGCATTTT
TRBJ1-1 few NA TRBV5-1 CASKMNTEAFF TGCGCCAGTAAAATGAACACTGAAGCTTTCTTT
TRBJ2-2 NA NA TRBV5-1 CASSLKTGLPSNTGELFF TGCGCCAGCAGCTTAAAAACAGGGTTGCCCTCGAACACCGGGGAGCTGTTTTTT
TRBJ2-7 once NA TRBV20-1 CSVAAYYEQYF TGCAGTGTGGCAGCGTACTACGAGCAGTACTTC
TRBJ1-2 once TRBD1 TRBV6-5 CASSNNRGHRYGYTF TGTGCCAGCAGTAATAACAGGGGGCATCGCTATGGCTACACCTTC
TRBJ2-7 NA TRBD1 TRBV5-8 CASGTGTGGAYEQYF TGTGCCAGCGGAACCGGGACAGGGGGCGCGTACGAGCAGTACTTC
TRBJ1-1 NA NA TRBV6-5 CASRTVNTEAFF TGTGCCAGCAGGACAGTGAACACTGAAGCTTTCTTT
TRBJ1-2 NA TRBD1 TRBV4-3 CASSQVADRVFGYTF TGCGCCAGCAGCCAAGTCGCGGACAGGGTGTTTGGCTACACCTTC
TRBJ1-5 NA TRBD1 TRBV6-5 CASCRTGASNQPQHF TGTGCCAGCTGTAGGACAGGGGCCAGCAATCAGCCCCAGCATTTT
TRBJ2-7 NA NA TRBV11-2 CASSLSVARLEQYF TGTGCCAGCAGCTTATCCGTGGCCCGCCTCGAGCAGTACTTC
TRBJ1-5 NA TRBD1 TRBV6-5 CASSYLGQGAGQPQHF TGTGCCAGCAGTTACCTCGGACAGGGGGCAGGGCAGCCCCAGCATTTT
TRBJ2-2 NA TRBD2 TRBV3-1/TRBV3-2 CASSWSGRANTGELFF TGTGCCAGCAGCTGGAGCGGGAGGGCCAACACCGGGGAGCTGTTTTTT
TRBJ1-1 few TRBD1 TRBV11-2 CASSLNRGEAFF TGTGCCAGCAGCTTAAACAGGGGTGAAGCTTTCTTT
TRBJ2-3 NA TRBD2 TRBV14 CASSPRWTSGSTDTQYF TGTGCCAGCAGCCCAAGGTGGACTAGCGGTAGCACAGATACGCAGTATTTT
TRBJ1-1 NA NA TRBV6-2/TRBV6-3 CASSLQGNTEAFF TGTGCCAGCAGTTTACAGGGGAACACTGAAGCTTTCTTT
TRBJ2-1 NA TRBD2 TRBV27 CASSLLAVSSYNEQFF TGTGCCAGCAGTCTGCTAGCGGTGAGCTCCTACAATGAGCAGTTCTTC
TRBJ2-3 NA NA TRBV24-1 CATSKAGTSTDTQYF TGTGCCACCAGTAAGGCAGGAACTAGCACAGATACGCAGTATTTT
TRBJ2-7 NA NA TRBV4-3 CASSQDPSASYEQYF TGCGCCAGCAGCCAAGACCCTAGCGCCTCCTACGAGCAGTACTTC
TRBJ2-1 NA NA TRBV10-2 CASGESFSGNEQFF TGCGCCAGCGGGGAAAGCTTTTCGGGGAATGAGCAGTTCTTC
TRBJ1-2 NA NA TRBV4-1 CASSQIEGQNYGYTF TGCGCCAGCAGCCAGATTGAGGGACAAAACTATGGCTACACCTTC
TRBJ1-5 NA TRBD1 TRBV5-8 CASREYIAGTGGNQPQHF TGTGCCAGCAGAGAATATATTGCCGGGACAGGGGGAAATCAGCCCCAGCATTTT
TRBJ2-3 once TRBD2 TRBV7-2 CASSPNPGSGGSADTQYF TGTGCCAGCAGCCCCAACCCCGGTAGCGGGGGGTCGGCAGATACGCAGTATTTT
TRBJ2-4 NA TRBD2 TRBV4-3 CASSQDLAGNIQYF TGCGCCAGCAGCCAAGATTTAGCGGGAAACATTCAGTACTTC
TRBJ1-2 NA TRBD1 TRBV5-8 CASSLVGGAEGYTF TGTGCCAGCAGCTTGGTAGGGGGCGCGGAGGGCTACACCTTC
TRBJ1-5 few NA TRBV2 CASRPDSSNQPQHF TGTGCCAGCAGGCCCGACAGTAGCAATCAGCCCCAGCATTTT
TRBJ2-5 NA TRBD1 TRBV6-2/TRBV6-3 CASSFDRVGEETQYF TGTGCCAGCAGTTTCGACAGGGTGGGCGAAGAGACCCAGTACTTC
TRBJ2-2 few TRBD2 TRBV2 CAIPLVLAGGPWSGELFF TGTGCCATACCGCTAGTACTAGCGGGAGGGCCGTGGAGCGGGGAGCTGTTTTTT
TRBJ2-7 NA TRBD2 TRBV6-5 CASSYSGGGSSYEQYF TGTGCCAGCAGTTACTCCGGGGGAGGGAGCTCCTACGAGCAGTACTTC
TRBJ2-2 NA TRBD1 TRBV7-9 CASSLATGYTGELFF TGTGCCAGCAGCTTAGCGACAGGGTACACCGGGGAGCTGTTTTTT